The rows below give T cell receptor beta chains drawn from one sample of a study of T cells after somatic rescue of genetic block. The assay was immunoSEQ multiplex PCR, and TCRdb's table has in-frame clones only and misses some. The sample carries around 57,000 clones, approximately 96% recorded once. Sequencing was done on a sample of peripheral blood mononuclear cells (PBMCs). The receptors here all came from a child younger than two. The CDR3 runs from the conserved cysteine through the conserved F or W.

V gene	J gene	CDR3 protein
TRBV10-3	TRBJ2-3	CAISQGLAPDTQYF
TRBV10-1	TRBJ2-7	CASSEGQSYEQYF
TRBV7-3	TRBJ2-5	CASSVLAGIGETQYF
TRBV5-6	TRBJ2-5	CASSRPQGAGETQYF
TRBV4-3	TRBJ1-2	CASSQGQANYGYTF
TRBV7-3	TRBJ2-2	CASSLGTNTGELFF
TRBV7-9	TRBJ1-3	CASILNGTGSGNTIYF
TRBV2	TRBJ2-7	CASSAGTYFYEQYF
TRBV28	TRBJ1-3	CASSLVRFSGNTIYF
TRBV28	TRBJ1-2	CASSAGQVLNYGYTF
TRBV2	TRBJ1-2	CASSDGQRGYTF
TRBV29-1	TRBJ1-1	CSVELGQGNTEAFF
TRBV28	TRBJ2-3	CASRPRLARGTDTQYF
TRBV11-2	TRBJ1-1	CASSIQGHMNTEAFF
TRBV6-1	TRBJ2-7	CASSEFEQYF
TRBV18	TRBJ2-3	CASSPTDTQYF
TRBV2	TRBJ1-2	CASNPGRVNYGYTF
TRBV6-8	TRBJ2-2	CASTRRLVFTGELFF
TRBV19	TRBJ2-7	CASSYGQGEFYEQYF
TRBV11-1	TRBJ2-5	CASSTRLAGGETQYF
TRBV5-1	TRBJ2-3	CASSFTTDTQYF
TRBV6-1	TRBJ1-5	CASSEEFGEPQHF
TRBV6-5	TRBJ2-5	CASGSSGYQETQYF
TRBV2	TRBJ1-1	CASSPGKGTEAFF
TRBV28	TRBJ2-3	CASSFLGERPTDTQYF
TRBV6-5	TRBJ1-1	CASRPRTGPYTEAFF
TRBV23-1	TRBJ2-7	CASSRDSSYEQYF
TRBV27	TRBJ1-3	CASSPRDSSGNTIYF
TRBV15	TRBJ2-5	CATSREAGSETQYF
TRBV6-6	TRBJ2-2	CASSLRGGRNTGELFF
TRBV10-3	TRBJ2-7	CAILNGLADYEQYF
TRBV2	TRBJ2-4	CASSLAGSGDIQYF
TRBV5-1	TRBJ2-1	CASSLSPGLAGGGEQFF
TRBV7-2	TRBJ2-1	CASSLVTGTSGKNEQFF
TRBV6-1	TRBJ1-1	CASSVGGNTEAFF
TRBV5-1	TRBJ1-1	CASSLGTEAFF
TRBV5-1	TRBJ2-5	CASSLHGQETQYF
TRBV25-1	TRBJ2-2	CASSDSGRATGELFF
TRBV19	TRBJ2-2	CASSMSAAGELFF
TRBV29-1	TRBJ2-7	CSVESDSSYEQYF
TRBV7-2	TRBJ2-1	CASSLGTSGSNEQFF
TRBV5-6	TRBJ1-2	CASSLGDSVLVYTF